The 6 T cell receptor beta chains below all came from one sample that was sequenced in a study of CD8 T cells in Susac syndrome. When the RNA was reverse transcribed, random hexamers were used with an input of roughly 0.45 to 1 ug. TCRdb re-analysed the immunoSEQ multiplex PCR reads in MiXCR, keeping a single row per CDR3 protein. Found here are over 150,000 distinct CDR3 sequences, around 96% of them singletons; the top ten hold 0.12%. The sample was CD4+ T cells from PBMCs. Receptor source: a human donor with Susac syndrome.

The chain joins TRBV20-1 to TRBJ1-2; D possibly corresponds to TRBD1 (6 bases). This CDR3 comprises 17 residues. Germline V lookup: CDR1 DFQATT, CDR2 SNEGSKA (reference sequence). V was pared by 0 bases and J by 1 base, with 18 bases between. As DNA, the CDR3 is TGCAGTGCTAGAGATACCGGGACAAGGCGAAGTAACTATGGCTACACCTTC. It specifies CSARDTGTRRSNYGYTF.

The genes are TRBV15 and TRBJ2-1, with a possible D match to TRBD2 (6 bases). Germline CDR1 LNHNV, CDR2 YYDKDF (reference sequence). CDR3 length equals 17 residues. The V end was cut by 0 bases, the J end by 4 bases, with 16 bases between. The CDR3 loop is CATSRDSGGLNYNEQFF. CDR3 coding DNA: TGTGCCACCAGCAGAGATTCCGGGGGACTGAATTACAATGAGCAGTTCTTC.

The CDR3 coding sequence is TGTGCCAGCAGTTATAACGGGAACACTGAAGCTTTCTTT. It codes for CASSYNGNTEAFF. This chain joins TRBV6-5 and TRBJ1-1; D unclear. The CDR3 loop spans 13 amino acids. The V and J ends lost 3 bases and 1 base respectively, with 6 bases between them. Looked up from germline, CDR1 is MNHEY and CDR2 is SVGAGI.

V is TRBV6-1 and J is TRBJ2-2; TRBD2 matches at 7 bases. This CDR3 spans 16 amino acids. The germline gives CDR1 MNHNS, CDR2 SASEGT. V trimming: 3 bases; J trimming: 7 bases; junction bases outside the gene matches: 11. The CDR3 sequence is CASSESSGTIVGELFF. The CDR3 nucleotides read TGTGCCAGCAGTGAGTCCTCCGGGACTATAGTCGGGGAGCTGTTTTTT.

The gene calls are TRBV28 and TRBJ2-7; D gene unclear. Germline CDR1 reads MDHEN; CDR2 reads SYDVKM. V shed 3 bases and J shed 5 bases, with 5 bases lying between them. This CDR3 is 11 amino acids long. The CDR3: CASSFLDEQYF. In DNA, the CDR3 is TGTGCCAGCAGTTTTCTGGACGAGCAGTACTTC.

The rearrangement joins TRBV11-3 to TRBJ2-2, with 7 bases that match TRBD1. This CDR3 spans 13 amino acids. The trim removed 5 bases at V and 8 bases at J, leaving 5 bases unmatched. The germline V gene encodes CDR1 SGHNT and CDR2 YENEEA. This CDR3 is CASSARGSGELFF. Here the CDR3 DNA reads TGTGCCAGCAGCGCCAGGGGGTCGGGGGAGCTGTTTTTT.